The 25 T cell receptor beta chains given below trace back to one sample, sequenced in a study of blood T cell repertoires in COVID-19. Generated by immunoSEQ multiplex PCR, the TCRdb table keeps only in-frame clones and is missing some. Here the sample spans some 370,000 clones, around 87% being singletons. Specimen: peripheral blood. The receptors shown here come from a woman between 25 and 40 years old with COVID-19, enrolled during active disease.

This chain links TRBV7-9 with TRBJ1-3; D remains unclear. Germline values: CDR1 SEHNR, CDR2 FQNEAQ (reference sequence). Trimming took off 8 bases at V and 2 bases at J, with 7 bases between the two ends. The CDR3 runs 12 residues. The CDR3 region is CASSQTGNTIYF. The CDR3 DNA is TGTGCCAGCTCCCAGACTGGAAACACCATATATTTT.

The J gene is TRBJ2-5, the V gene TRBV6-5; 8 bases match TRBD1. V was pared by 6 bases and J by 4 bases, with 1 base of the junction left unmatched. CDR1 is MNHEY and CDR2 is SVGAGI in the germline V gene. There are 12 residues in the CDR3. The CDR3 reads CASRDRGETQYF. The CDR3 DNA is TGTGCCAGCAGAGACAGGGGAGAGACCCAGTACTTC.

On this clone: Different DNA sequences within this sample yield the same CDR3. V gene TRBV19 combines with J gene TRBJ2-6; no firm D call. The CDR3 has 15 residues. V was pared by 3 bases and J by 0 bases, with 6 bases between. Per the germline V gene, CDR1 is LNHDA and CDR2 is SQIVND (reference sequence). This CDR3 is CASSISSSGANVLTF. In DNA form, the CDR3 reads TGTGCCAGTAGTATCTCCAGCTCTGGGGCCAACGTCCTGACTTTC. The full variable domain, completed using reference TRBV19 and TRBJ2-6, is DGGITQSPKYLFRKEGQNVTLSCEQNLNHDAMYWYRQDPGQGLRLIYYSQIVNDFQKGDIAEGYSVSREKKESFPLTVTSAQKNPTAFYLCASSISSSGANVLTFGAGSRLTVL.

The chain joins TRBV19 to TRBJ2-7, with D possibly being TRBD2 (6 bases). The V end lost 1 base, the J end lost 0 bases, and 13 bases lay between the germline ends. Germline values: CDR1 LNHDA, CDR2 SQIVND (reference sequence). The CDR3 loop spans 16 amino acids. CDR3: CASSIGWRLDSYEQYF. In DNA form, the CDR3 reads TGTGCCAGTAGTATAGGATGGAGACTAGACTCCTACGAGCAGTACTTC.

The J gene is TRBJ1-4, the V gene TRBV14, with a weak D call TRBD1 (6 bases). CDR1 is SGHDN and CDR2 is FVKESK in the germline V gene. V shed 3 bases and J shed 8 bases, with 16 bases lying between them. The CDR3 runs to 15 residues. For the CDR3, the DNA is TGTGCCAGCAGCCAGAGAAGGGACATCGAGGAAAAACTGTTTTTT. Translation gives CASSQRRDIEEKLFF.

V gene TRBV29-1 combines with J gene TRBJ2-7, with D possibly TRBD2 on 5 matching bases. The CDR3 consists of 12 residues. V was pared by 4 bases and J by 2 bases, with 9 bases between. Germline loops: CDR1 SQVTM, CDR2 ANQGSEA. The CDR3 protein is CSVVALAYEQYF. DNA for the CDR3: TGCAGCGTTGTAGCGCTCGCCTACGAGCAGTACTTC.

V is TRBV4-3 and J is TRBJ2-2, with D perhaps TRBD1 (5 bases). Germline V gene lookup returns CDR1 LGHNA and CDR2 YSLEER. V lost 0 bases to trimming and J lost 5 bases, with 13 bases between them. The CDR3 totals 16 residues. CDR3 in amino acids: CASSQDWGSGTGELFF. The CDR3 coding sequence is TGCGCCAGCAGCCAAGATTGGGGCTCTGGAACCGGGGAGCTGTTTTTT.

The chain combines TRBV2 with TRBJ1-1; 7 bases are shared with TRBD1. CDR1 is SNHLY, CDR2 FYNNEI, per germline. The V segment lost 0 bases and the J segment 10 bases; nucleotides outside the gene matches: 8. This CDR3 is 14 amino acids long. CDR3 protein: CASSEAADRVLAFF. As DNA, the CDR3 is TGTGCCAGCAGTGAAGCGGCCGACAGGGTGTTAGCTTTCTTT.

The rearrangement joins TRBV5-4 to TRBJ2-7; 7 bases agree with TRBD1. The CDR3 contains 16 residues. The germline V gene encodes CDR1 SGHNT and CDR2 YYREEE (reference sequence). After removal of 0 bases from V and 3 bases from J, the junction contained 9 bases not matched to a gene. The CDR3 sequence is CASSLAPQGLLYEQYF. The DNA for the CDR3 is TGTGCCAGCAGCTTGGCCCCACAGGGGTTACTCTACGAGCAGTACTTC.

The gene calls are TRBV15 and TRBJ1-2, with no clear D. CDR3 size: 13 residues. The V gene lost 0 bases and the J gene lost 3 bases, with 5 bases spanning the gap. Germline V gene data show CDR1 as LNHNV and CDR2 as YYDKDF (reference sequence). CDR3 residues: CATSREGDYGYTF. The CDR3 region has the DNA TGTGCCACCAGCAGAGAGGGAGACTATGGCTACACCTTC.

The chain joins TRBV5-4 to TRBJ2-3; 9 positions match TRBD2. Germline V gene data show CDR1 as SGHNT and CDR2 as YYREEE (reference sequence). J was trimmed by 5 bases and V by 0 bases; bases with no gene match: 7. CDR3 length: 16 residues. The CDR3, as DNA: TGTGCCAGCAGCTTGGCTCGCGGGAGGGAGGTAGATACGCAGTATTTT. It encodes CASSLARGREVDTQYF.

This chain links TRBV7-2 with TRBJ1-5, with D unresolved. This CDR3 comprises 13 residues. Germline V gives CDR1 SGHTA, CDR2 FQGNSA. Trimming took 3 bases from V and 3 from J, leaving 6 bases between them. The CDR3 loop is CASSFGLNQPQHF. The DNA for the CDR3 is TGTGCCAGCAGCTTCGGACTCAATCAGCCCCAGCATTTT. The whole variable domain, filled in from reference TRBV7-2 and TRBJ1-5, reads GAGVSQSPSNKVTEKGKDVELRCDPISGHTALYWYRQSLGQGLEFLIYFQGNSAPDKSGLPSDRFSAERTGGSVSTLTIQRTQQEDSAVYLCASSFGLNQPQHFGDGTRLSIL.

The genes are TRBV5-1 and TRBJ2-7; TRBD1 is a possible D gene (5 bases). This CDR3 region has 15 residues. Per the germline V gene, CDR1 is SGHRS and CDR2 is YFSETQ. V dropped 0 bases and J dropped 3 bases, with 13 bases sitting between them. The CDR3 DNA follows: TGCGCCAGCAGCTTGGACGCGACAGTGCGCTACGAGCAGTACTTC. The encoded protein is CASSLDATVRYEQYF.

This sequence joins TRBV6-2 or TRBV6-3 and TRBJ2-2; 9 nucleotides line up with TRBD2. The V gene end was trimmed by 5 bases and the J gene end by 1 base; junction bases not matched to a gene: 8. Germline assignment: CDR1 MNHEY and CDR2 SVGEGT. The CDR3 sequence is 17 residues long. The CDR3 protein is CASSPRVLAGNTGELFF. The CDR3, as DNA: TGTGCCAGCAGTCCCCGGGTACTAGCGGGGAACACCGGGGAGCTGTTTTTT.

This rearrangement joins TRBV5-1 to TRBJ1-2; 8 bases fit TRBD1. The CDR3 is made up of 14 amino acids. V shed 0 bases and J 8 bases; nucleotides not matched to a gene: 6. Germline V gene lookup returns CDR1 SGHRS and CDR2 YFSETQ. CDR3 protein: CASSLVTGEYGYTF. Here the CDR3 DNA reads TGCGCCAGCAGCTTGGTGACAGGGGAGTACGGCTACACCTTC.

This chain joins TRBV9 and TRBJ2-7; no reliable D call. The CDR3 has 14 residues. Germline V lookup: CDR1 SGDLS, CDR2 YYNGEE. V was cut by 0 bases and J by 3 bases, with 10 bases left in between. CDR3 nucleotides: TGTGCCAGCAGCGTAGGTGGAGTAGACTACGAGCAGTACTTC. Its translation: CASSVGGVDYEQYF. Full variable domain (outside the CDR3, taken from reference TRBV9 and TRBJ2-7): DSGVTQTPKHLITATGQRVTLRCSPRSGDLSVYWYQQSLDQGLQFLIQYYNGEERAKGNILERFSAQQFPDLHSELNLSSLELGDSALYFCASSVGGVDYEQYFGPGTRLTVT.

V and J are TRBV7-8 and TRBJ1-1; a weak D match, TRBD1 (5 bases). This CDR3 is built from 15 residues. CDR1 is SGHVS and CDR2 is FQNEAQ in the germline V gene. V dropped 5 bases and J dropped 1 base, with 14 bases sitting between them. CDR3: CASSHSTATNTEAFF. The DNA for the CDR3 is TGTGCCAGCAGCCACTCGACAGCTACGAACACTGAAGCTTTCTTT.

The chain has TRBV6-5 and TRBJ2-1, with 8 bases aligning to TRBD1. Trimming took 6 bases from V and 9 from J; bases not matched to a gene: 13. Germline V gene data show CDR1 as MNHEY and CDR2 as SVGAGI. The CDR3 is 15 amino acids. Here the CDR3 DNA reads TGTGCCAGCAGCGCCAGGGGGCGCTCGCCTAGTGAGCAGTTCTTC. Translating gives CASSARGRSPSEQFF.

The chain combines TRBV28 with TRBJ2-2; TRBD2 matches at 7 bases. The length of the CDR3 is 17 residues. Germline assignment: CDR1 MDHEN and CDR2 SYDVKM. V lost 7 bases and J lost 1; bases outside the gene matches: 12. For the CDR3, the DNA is TGTGCCAGCATGCCGAGGGCTAGCGGCGAGAACACCGGGGAGCTGTTTTTT. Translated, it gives CASMPRASGENTGELFF. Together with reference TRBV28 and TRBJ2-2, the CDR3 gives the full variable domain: DVKVTQSSRYLVKRTGEKVFLECVQDMDHENMFWYRQDPGLGLRLIYFSYDVKMKEKGDIPEGYSVSREKKERFSLILESASTNQTSMYLCASMPRASGENTGELFFGEGSRLTVL.

The CDR3 DNA sequence: TGTGCCTCCCTGACAGGGGGGGGCACTGAAGCTTTCTTT. The encoded protein is CASLTGGGTEAFF. This chain connects TRBV30 to TRBJ1-1; 9 bases align to TRBD1. CDR3 length: 13 amino acids. V was pared by 7 bases and J by 4 bases, with 7 bases of the junction left unmatched. Germline V gene data show CDR1 as GTSNPN and CDR2 as SVGIG (reference sequence).

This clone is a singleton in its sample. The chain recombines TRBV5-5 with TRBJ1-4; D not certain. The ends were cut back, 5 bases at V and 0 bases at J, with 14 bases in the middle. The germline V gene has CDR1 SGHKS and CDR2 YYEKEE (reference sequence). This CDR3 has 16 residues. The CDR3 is CASRHEVHATNEKLFF. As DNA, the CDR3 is TGTGCCAGCAGGCATGAGGTACACGCAACTAATGAAAAACTGTTTTTT.

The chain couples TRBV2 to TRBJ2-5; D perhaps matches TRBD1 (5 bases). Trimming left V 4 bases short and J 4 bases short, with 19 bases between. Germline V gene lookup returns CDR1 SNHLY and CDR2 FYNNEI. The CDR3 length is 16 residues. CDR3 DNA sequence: TGTGCCAGCAGTGGGGGAAGGGGTGTGGGGTCAGAGACCCAGTACTTC. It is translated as CASSGGRGVGSETQYF. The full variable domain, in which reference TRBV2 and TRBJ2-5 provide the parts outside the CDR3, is EPEVTQTPSHQVTQMGQEVILRCVPISNHLYFYWYRQILGQKVEFLVSFYNNEISEKSEIFDDQFSVERPDGSNFTLKIRSTKLEDSAMYFCASSGGRGVGSETQYFGPGTRLLVL.

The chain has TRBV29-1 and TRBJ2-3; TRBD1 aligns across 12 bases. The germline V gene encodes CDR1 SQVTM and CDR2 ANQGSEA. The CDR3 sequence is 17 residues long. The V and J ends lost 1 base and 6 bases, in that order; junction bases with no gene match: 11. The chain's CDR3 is CSVEGIRDRGPADTQYF. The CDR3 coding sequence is TGCAGCGTTGAAGGAATCCGGGACAGGGGGCCCGCGGATACGCAGTATTTT.

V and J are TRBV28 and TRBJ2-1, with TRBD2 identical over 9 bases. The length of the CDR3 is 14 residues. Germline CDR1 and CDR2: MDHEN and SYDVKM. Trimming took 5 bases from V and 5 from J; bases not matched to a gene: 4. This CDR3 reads CASSLLAGHNEQFF. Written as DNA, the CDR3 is TGTGCCAGCAGTCTGCTAGCGGGGCACAATGAGCAGTTCTTC.

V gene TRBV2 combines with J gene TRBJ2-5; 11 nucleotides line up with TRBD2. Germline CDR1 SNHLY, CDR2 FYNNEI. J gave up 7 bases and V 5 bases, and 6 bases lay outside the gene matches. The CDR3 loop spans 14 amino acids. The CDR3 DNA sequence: TGTGCCAGCAGTCCGGGACTAGCGGTTTGGACCCAGTACTTC. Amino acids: CASSPGLAVWTQYF.